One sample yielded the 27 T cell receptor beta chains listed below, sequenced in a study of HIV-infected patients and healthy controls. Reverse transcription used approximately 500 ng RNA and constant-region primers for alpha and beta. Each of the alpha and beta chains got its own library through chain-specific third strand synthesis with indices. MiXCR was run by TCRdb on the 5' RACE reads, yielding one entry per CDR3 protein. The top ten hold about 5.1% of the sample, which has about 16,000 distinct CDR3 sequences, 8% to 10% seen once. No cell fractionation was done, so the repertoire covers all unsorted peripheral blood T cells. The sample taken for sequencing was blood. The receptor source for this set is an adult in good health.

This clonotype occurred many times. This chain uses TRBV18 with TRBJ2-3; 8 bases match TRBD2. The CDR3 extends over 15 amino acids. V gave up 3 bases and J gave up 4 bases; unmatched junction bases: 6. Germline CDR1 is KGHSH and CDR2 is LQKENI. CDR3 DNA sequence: TGTGCCAGCTCACCGAGGACTAGCTCAGCAGATACGCAGTATTTT. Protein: CASSPRTSSADTQYF.

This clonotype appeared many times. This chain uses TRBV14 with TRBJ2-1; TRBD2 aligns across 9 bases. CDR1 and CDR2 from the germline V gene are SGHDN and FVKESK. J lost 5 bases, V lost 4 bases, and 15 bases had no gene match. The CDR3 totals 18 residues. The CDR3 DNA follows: TGTGCCAGCAGCCTCCAACCCTCAGCGGGAGGTATCGACAATGAGCAGTTCTTC. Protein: CASSLQPSAGGIDNEQFF.

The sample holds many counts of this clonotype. CDR3 bases: TGTGCCAGCAGTTACTCATGGGGGGAAGCTTTCTTT. Translating it yields CASSYSWGEAFF. The genes are TRBV6-5 and TRBJ1-1, with TRBD1 as a possible D gene (5 bases). Germline CDR1 is MNHEY and CDR2 is SVGAGI. The V end lost 0 bases, the J end lost 8 bases, and 7 bases lay between the germline ends. There are 12 residues in the CDR3.

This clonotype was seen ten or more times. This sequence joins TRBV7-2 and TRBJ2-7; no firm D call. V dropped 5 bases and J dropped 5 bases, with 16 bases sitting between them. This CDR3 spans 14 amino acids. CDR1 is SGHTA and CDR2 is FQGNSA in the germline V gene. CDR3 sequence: CASSHPTTTHEQYF. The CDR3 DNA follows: TGTGCCAGCAGCCACCCGACCACAACCCACGAGCAGTACTTC.

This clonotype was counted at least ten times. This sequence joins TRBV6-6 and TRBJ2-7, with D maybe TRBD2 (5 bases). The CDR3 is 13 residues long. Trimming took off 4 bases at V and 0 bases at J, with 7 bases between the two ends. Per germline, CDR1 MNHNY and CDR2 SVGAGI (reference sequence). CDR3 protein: CASSSGISYEQYV. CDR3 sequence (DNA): TGTGCCAGCAGTTCGGGAATCTCCTACGAGCAGTACGTC.

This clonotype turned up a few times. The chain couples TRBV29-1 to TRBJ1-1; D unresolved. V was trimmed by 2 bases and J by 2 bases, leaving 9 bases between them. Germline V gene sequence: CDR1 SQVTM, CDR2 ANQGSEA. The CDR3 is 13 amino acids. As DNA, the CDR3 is TGCAGCGTTGAATACGGGATAAACACTGAAGCTTTCTTT. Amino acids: CSVEYGINTEAFF.

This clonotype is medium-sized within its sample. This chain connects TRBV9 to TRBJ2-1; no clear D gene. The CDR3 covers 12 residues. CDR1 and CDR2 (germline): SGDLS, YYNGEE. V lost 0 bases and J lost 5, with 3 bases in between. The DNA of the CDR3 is TGTGCCAGCAGCGTAGCTGACAATGAGCAGTTCTTC. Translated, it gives CASSVADNEQFF.

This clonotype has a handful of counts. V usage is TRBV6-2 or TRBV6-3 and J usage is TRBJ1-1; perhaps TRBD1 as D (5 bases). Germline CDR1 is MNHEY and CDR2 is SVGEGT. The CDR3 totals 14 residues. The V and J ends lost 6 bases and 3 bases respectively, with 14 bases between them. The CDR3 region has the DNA TGTGCCAGCAGCCCGCAGGGCAAGTACACTGAAGCTTTCTTT. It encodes CASSPQGKYTEAFF.

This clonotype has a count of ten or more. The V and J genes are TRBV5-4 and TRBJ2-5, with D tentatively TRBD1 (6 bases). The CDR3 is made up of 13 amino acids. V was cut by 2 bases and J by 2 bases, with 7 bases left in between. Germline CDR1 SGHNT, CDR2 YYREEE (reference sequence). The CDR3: CASSFGQQETQYF. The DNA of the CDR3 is TGTGCCAGCAGCTTTGGACAGCAAGAGACCCAGTACTTC.

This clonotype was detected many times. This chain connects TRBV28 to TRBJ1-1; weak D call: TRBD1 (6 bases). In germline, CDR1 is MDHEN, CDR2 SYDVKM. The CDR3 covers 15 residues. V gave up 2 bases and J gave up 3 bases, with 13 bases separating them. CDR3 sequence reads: CASSLQGSSDTEAFF. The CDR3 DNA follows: TGTGCCAGCAGTTTACAGGGGAGTAGCGACACTGAAGCTTTCTTT.

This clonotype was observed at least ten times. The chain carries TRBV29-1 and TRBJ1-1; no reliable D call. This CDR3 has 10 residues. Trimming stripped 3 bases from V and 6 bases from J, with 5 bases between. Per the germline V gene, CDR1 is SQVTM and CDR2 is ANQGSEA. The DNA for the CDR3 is TGCAGCGTTGATTTCTCTGAAGCTTTCTTT. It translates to CSVDFSEAFF.

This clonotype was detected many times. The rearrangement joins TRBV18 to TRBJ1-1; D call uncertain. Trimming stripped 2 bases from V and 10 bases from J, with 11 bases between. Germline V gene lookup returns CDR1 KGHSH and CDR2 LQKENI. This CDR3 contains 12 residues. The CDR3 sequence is CASSPSIGVAFF. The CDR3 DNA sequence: TGTGCCAGCTCACCAAGCATTGGGGTAGCTTTCTTT.

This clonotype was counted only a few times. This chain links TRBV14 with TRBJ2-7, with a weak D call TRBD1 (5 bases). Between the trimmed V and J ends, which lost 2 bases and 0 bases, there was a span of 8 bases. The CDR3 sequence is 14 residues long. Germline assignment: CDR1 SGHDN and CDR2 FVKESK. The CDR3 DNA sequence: TGTGCCAGCAGCCAATGGGGCCCCTCCTACGAGCAGTACTTC. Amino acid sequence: CASSQWGPSYEQYF.

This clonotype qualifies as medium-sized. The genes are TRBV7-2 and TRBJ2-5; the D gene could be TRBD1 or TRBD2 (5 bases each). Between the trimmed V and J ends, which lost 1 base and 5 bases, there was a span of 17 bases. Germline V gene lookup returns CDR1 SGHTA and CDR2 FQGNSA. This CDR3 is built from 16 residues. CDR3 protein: CASSLVGGEGRETQYF. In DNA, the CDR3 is TGTGCCAGCAGCTTAGTTGGCGGAGAGGGGCGGGAGACCCAGTACTTC.

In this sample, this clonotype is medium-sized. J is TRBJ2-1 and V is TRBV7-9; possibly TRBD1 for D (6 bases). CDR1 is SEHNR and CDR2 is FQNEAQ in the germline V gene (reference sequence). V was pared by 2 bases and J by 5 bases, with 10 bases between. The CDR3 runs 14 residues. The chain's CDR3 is CASSLWDNHNEQFF. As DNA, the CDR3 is TGTGCCAGCAGCTTATGGGACAACCACAATGAGCAGTTCTTC.

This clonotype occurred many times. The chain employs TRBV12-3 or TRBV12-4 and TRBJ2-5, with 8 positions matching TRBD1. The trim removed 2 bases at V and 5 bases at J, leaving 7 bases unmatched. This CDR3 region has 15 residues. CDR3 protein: CASSLFQGATETQYF. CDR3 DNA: TGTGCCAGCAGTTTATTCCAGGGGGCTACCGAGACCCAGTACTTC.

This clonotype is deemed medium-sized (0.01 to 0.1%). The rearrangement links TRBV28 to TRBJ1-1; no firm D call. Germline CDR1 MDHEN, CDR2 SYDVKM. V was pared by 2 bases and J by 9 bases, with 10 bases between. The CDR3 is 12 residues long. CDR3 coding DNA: TGTGCCAGCAGTTTAATGAAAGACAAAGCTTTCTTT. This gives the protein CASSLMKDKAFF.

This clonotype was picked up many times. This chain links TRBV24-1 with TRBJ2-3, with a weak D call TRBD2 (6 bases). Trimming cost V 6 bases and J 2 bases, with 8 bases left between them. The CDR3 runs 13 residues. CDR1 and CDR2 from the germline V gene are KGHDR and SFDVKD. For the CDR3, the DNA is TGTGCCACCAGTCTAGCGCCCACAGATACGCAGTATTTT. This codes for CATSLAPTDTQYF.

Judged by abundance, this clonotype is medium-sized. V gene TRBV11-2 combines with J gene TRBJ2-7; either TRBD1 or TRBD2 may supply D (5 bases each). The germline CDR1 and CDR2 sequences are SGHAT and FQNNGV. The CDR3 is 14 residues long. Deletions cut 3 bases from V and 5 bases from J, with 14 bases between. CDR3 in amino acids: CASSFVGTNHEQYF. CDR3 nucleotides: TGTGCCAGCAGCTTCGTCGGGACGAACCACGAGCAGTACTTC.

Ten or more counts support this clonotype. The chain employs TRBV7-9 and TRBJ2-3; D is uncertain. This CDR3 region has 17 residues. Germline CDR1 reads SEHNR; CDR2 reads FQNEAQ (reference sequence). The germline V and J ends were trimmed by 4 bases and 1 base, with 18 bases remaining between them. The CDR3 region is CASSSRLGLEGTDTQYF. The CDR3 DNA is TGTGCCAGCAGCTCGCGGTTGGGGTTAGAGGGCACAGATACGCAGTATTTT.

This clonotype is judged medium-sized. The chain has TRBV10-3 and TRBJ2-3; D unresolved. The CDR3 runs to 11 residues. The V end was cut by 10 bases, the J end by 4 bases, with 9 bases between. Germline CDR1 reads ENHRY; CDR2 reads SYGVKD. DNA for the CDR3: TGTGCCACAGTCTCCGCAGATACGCAGTATTTT. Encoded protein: CATVSADTQYF.

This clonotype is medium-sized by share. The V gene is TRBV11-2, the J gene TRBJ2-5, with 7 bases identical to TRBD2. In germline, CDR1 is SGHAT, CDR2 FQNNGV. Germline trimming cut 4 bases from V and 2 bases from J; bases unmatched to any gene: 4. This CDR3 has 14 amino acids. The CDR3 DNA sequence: TGTGCCAGCAGCTCACTAGCGAATCAAGAGACCCAGTACTTC. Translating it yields CASSSLANQETQYF.

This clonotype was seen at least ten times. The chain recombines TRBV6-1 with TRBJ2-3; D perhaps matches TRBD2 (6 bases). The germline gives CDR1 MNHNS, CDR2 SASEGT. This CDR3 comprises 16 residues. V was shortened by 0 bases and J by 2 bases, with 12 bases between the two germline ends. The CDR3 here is CASSEALLALTDTQYF. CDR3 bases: TGTGCCAGCAGTGAAGCTTTACTAGCCCTCACAGATACGCAGTATTTT.

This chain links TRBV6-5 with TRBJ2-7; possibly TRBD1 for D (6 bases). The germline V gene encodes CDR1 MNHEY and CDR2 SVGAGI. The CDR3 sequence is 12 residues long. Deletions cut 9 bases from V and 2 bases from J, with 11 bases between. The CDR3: CARRTEAYEQYF. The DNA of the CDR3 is TGTGCCAGGAGGACAGAAGCCTACGAGCAGTACTTC.

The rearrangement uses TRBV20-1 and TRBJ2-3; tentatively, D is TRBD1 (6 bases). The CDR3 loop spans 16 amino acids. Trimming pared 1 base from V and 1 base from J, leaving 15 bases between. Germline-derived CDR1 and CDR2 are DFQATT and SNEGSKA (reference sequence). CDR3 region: CSARVQGYRGTDTQYF. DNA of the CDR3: TGCAGTGCTAGAGTCCAGGGGTATCGAGGCACAGATACGCAGTATTTT.

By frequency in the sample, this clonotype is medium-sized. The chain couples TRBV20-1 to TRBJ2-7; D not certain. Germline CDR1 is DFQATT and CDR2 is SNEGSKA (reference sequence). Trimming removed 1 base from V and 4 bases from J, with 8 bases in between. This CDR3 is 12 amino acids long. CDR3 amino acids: CSARGRIYEQYF. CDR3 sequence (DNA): TGCAGTGCTAGAGGCCGGATTTACGAGCAGTACTTC.

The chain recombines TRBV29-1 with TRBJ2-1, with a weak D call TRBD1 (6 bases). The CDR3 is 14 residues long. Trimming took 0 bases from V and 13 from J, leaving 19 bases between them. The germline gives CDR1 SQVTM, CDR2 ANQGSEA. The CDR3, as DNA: TGCAGCGTTGAAGATCTTCAGTGGGGGCACAGACAGTTCTTC. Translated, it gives CSVEDLQWGHRQFF.